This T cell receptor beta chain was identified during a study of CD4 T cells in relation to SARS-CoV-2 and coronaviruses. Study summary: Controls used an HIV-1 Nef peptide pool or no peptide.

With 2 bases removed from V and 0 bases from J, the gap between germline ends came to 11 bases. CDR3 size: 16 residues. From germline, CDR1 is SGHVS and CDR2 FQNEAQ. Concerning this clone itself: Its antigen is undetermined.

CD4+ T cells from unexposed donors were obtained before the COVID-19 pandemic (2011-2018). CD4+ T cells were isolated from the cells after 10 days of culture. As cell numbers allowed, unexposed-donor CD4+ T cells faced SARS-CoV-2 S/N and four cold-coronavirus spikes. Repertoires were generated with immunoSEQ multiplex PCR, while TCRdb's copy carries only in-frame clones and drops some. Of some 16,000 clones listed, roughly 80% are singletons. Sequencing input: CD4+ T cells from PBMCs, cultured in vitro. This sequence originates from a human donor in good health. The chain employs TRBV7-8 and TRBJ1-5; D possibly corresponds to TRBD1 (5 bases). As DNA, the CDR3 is TGTGCCAGCAGCTTAATCGAGGGACTTAGCAATCAGCCCCAGCATTTT. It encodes CASSLIEGLSNQPQHF. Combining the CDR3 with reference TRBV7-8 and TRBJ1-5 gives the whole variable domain GAGVSQSPRYKVAKRGQDVALRCDPISGHVSLFWYQQALGQGPEFLTYFQNEAQLDKSGLPSDRFFAERPEGSVSTLKIQRTQQEDSAVYLCASSLIEGLSNQPQHFGDGTRLSIL.